The text below deals with one TCR beta chain. This receptor's antigen is unknown. Base qualities are not at hand, and no much larger clone is one base apart. Receptor libraries were prepared by the immunoSEQ multiplex PCR assay. This immuneACCESS table, as held by TCRdb, lists in-frame sequences with V and J called but not all clones. Of the missing ones, under half trace to an unresolved V gene in checked studies; the others have no known cause. The sample contains some 77,000 clones, 89% of them found a single time. Of the sample, under 2.5% falls within the top ten clones. This sample was included in a study of T cell changes during pregnancy in multiple sclerosis (dated by TCRdb to between 2018 and 2021). A note on the overall study: The study looked at changes in the T cell repertoire across pregnancy in women with multiple sclerosis.

The TCR was taken from a female donor with multiple sclerosis, enrolled in a pregnancy study. The source was peripheral blood, collected before pregnancy.

DNA sequence: TGTGCCAGCAGTGTTCAGGGGAAGGCCGGGGAGCTGTTTTTT. The translation is CASSVQGKAGELFF. The sequence links TRBV25-1 to TRBJ2-2, with TRBD1 as a weak D call on 6 bases. From cysteine to phenylalanine, the CDR3 is 14 amino acids long. Of the read, only the CDR3 DNA is kept; its 42 bases are in frame from base 1. V is pared back by 4 bases and J by 6 bases, with 12 bases lying between the germline termini. CDR1 is given as MGHDK and CDR2 as SYGVNS, both from the germline V gene.